Described below is a single T cell receptor (beta chain) sequence and its context. Its antigen is as yet unknown. V was pared by 7 bases and J by 3 bases, with 10 bases between. The length of the CDR3 is 13 residues. CDR1 is MDHEN, CDR2 SYDVKM, per germline. These data belong to a study of T cells in localized non-small cell lung cancer. Overall study results and limits: Greater T cell density in blood accompanied longer overall survival.

Clones were sequenced by immunoSEQ multiplex PCR, and TCRdb holds only the in-frame ones, with some missing. The sample has fewer than 25,000 clones, roughly 89% seen once. The chain employs TRBV28 and TRBJ2-1, with D tentatively TRBD1 (6 bases). The sequences come from peripheral blood, collected before any cancer treatment. The sequence came from a male donor older than 55 with stage I lung adenocarcinoma. In DNA, the CDR3 is TGTGCCAGCACCGGGACACTCTACAATGAGCAGTTCTTC. It specifies CASTGTLYNEQFF.